A selection of T cell receptor beta chains follows, all from one sample in a study of cytomegalovirus exposure and HLA in healthy donors. The protocol was immunoSEQ multiplex PCR, while the TCRdb copy is restricted to in-frame clones and leaves out a portion. This sample has under 300,000 clones, with around 90% found just once. The sample taken for sequencing was PBMCs. The receptor set was obtained from a woman between 18 and 29 years old in good health and CMV-seronegative. The conserved cysteine and the conserved F or W are not part of the CDR3 here. Fields, in order: D gene, V gene, J gene, CDR3 protein. D genes are given only for firm matches.

>.|TRBV11-2|TRBJ2-7
ASSFGQGAEQY
>TRBD1|TRBV19|TRBJ2-1
ASTPGGSYNEQF
>TRBD2|TRBV25-1|TRBJ2-3
ASSEGGITDTQY
>TRBD1|TRBV5-1|TRBJ1-2
ASSLGQGTSYGYT
>TRBD2|TRBV4-1|TRBJ2-4
ASSPNVGGVIQY
>TRBD1|TRBV5-1|TRBJ1-2
ASSLKGQIGNYGYT
>.|TRBV21-1|TRBJ2-4
ASSKGALAKNIQY
>.|TRBV29-1|TRBJ1-1
SVASGDTEAF
>.|TRBV28|TRBJ1-5
ASTTAQGNQPQH
>TRBD1|TRBV5-1|TRBJ1-1
ASRQQGQLLDTEAF